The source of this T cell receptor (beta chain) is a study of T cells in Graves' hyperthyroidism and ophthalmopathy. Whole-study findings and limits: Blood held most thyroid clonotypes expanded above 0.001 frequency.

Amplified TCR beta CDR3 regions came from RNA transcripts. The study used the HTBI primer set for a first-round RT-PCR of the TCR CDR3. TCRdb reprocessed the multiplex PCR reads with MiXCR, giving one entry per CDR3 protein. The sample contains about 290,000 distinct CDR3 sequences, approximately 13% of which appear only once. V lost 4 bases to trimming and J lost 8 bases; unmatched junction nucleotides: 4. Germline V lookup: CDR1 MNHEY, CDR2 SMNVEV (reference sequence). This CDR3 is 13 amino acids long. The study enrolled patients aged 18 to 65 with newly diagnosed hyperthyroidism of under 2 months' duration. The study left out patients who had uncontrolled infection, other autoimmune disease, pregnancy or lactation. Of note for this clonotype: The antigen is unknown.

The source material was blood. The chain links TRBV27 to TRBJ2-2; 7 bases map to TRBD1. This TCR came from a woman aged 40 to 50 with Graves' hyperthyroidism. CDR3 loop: CASSSTGRGELFF. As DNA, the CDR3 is TGTGCCAGCAGTTCGACAGGGCGGGGGGAGCTGTTTTTT.